This TCR beta chain stems from a study of control samples from healthy donors and cancer patients. Libraries were prepared by immunoSEQ multiplex PCR; TCRdb keeps only in-frame clonotypes and omits some of them. The sample has about 98,000 clones, around three quarters seen once; the top ten hold roughly 10%. V lost 1 base, J lost 6 bases, and 11 bases lay in between. There are 13 residues in the CDR3. The germline V gene encodes CDR1 SGHNT and CDR2 YYREEE (reference sequence). Sample: blood. This TCR was recovered from a woman aged 30 to 39 in good health. The J gene is TRBJ2-7, the V gene TRBV5-4, with a weak D call TRBD1 (5 bases). The CDR3 loop reads CASSLQGIAEQYF. The CDR3 region has the DNA TGTGCCAGCAGCTTGCAGGGAATCGCCGAGCAGTACTTC.